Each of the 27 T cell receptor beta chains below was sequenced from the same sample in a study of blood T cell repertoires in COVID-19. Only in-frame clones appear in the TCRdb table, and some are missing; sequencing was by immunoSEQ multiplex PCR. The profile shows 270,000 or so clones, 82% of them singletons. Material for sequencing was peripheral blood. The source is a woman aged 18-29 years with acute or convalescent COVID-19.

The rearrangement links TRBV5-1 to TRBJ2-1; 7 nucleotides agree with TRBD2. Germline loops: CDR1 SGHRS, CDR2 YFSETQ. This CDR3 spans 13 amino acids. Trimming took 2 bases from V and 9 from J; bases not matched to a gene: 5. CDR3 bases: TGCGCCAGCAGCTTCGGCGGGAGCCTTGAGCAGTTCTTC. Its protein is CASSFGGSLEQFF.

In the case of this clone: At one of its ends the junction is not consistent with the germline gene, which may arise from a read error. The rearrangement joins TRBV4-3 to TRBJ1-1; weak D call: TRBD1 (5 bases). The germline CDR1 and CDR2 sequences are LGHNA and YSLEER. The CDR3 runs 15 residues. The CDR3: CASSPRVPMNTEASF. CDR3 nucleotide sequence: TGCGCCAGCAGCCCCAGGGTACCCATGAACACTGAAGCTTCCTTC.

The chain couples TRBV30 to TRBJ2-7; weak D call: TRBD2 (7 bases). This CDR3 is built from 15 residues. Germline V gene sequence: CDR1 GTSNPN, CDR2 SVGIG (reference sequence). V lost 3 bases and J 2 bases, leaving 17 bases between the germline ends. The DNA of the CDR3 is TGTGCCTGGAGCTCGGGGGGCCTCAGGCCCTACGAGCAGTACTTC. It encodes CAWSSGGLRPYEQYF.

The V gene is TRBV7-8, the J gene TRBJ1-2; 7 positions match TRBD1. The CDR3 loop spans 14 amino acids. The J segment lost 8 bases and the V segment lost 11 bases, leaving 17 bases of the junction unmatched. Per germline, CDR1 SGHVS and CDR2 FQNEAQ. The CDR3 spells CARRGGVTGNGYTF. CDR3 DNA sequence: TGTGCCCGCCGGGGGGGGGTGACAGGGAACGGCTACACCTTC.

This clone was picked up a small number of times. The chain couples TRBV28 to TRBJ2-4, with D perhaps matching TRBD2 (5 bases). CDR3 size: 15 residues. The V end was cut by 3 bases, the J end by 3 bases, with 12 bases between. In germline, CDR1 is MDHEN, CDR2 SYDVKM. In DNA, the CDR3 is TGTGCCAGCAGTTTCGGGAACCCAGACAAAAACATTCAGTACTTC. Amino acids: CASSFGNPDKNIQYF.

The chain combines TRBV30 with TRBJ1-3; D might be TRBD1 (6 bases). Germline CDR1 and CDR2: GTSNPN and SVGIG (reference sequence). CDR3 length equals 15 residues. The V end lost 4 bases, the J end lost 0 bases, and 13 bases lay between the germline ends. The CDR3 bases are TGTGCCTGGAATCAGGGGACCAGCTCTGGAAACACCATATATTTT. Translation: CAWNQGTSSGNTIYF.

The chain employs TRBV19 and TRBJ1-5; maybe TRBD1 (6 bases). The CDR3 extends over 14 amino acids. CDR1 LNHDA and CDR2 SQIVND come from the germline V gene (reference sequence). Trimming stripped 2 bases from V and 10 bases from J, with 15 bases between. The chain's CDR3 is CASSITGRVYPQHF. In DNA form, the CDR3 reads TGTGCCAGTAGTATAACAGGGAGAGTATACCCCCAGCATTTT.

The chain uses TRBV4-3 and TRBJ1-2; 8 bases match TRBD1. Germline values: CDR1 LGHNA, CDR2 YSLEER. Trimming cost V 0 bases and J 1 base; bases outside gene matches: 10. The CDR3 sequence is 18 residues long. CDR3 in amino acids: CASSQDGSGGAFNYGYTF. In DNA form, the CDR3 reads TGCGCCAGCAGCCAAGATGGGTCAGGGGGCGCGTTTAACTATGGCTACACCTTC.

The CDR3 coding sequence is TGTGCCAGCAGTCTGGACAGGCTGAACACTGAAGCTTTCTTT. It encodes CASSLDRLNTEAFF. The chain is built from TRBV27 and TRBJ1-1, with 7 nucleotides matching TRBD1. The junction had 3 bases not matched to a gene; V was cut back by 5 bases and J by 0 bases. From germline, CDR1 is MNHEY and CDR2 SMNVEV (reference sequence). CDR3 length: 14 amino acids.

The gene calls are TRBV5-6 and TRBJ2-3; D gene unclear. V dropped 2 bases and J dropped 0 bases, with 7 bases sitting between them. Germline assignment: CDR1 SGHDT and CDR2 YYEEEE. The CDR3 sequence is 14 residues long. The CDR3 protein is CASSLELSTDTQYF. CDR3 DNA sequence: TGTGCCAGCAGCTTAGAGCTAAGCACAGATACGCAGTATTTT.

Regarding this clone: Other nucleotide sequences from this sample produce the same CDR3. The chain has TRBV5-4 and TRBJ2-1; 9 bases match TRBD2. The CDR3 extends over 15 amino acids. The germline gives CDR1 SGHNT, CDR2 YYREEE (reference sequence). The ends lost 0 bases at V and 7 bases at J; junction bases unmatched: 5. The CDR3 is CASSLGLAGRNEQFF. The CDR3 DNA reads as TGTGCCAGCAGCTTGGGGCTAGCGGGAAGAAATGAGCAGTTCTTC.

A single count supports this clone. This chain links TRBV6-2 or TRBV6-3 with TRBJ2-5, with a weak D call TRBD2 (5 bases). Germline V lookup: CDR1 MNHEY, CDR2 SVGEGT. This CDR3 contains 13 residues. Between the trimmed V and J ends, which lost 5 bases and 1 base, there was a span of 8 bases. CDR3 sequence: CASSTGIQETQYF. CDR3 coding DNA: TGTGCCAGCAGTACGGGGATCCAAGAGACCCAGTACTTC.

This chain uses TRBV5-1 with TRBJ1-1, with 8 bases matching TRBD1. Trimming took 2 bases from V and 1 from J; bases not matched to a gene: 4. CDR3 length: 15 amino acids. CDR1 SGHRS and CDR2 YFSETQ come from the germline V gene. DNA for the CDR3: TGCGCCAGCAGCTTCACGGGGACAGGGAACACTGAAGCTTTCTTT. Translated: CASSFTGTGNTEAFF.

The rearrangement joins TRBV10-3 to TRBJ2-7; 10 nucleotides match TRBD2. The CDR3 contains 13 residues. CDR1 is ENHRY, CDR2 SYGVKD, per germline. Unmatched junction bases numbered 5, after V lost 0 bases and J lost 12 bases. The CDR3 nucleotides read TGTGCCATCAGTGAGTCGACTAGCGGGCCCCCGTACTTC. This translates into CAISESTSGPPYF.

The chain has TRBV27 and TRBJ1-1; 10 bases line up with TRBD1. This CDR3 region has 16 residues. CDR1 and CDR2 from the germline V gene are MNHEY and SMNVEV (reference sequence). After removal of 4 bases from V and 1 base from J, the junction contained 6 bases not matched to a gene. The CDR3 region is CASSSLRQGANTEAFF. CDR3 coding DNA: TGTGCCAGCAGTTCCCTTCGACAGGGGGCGAACACTGAAGCTTTCTTT.

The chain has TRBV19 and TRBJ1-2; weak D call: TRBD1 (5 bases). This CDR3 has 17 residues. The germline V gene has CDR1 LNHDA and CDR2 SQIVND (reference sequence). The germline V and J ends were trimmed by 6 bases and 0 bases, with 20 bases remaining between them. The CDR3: CASSPPRQSGANYGYTF. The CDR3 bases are TGTGCCAGTAGCCCCCCCCGCCAGTCGGGGGCTAACTATGGCTACACCTTC.

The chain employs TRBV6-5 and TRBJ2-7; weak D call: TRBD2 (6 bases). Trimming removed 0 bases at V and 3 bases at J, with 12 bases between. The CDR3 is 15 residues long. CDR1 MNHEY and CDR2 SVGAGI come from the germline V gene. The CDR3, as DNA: TGTGCCAGCAGTTACTCAGGAAGACTAGGCTACGAGCAGTACTTC. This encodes CASSYSGRLGYEQYF.

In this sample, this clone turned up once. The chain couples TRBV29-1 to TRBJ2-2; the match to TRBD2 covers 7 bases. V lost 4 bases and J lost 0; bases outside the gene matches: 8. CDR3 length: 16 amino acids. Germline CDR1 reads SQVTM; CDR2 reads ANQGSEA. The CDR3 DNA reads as TGCAGCGTTGGTGGGCTAGCGGCAGCGAACACCGGGGAGCTGTTTTTT. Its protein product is CSVGGLAAANTGELFF.

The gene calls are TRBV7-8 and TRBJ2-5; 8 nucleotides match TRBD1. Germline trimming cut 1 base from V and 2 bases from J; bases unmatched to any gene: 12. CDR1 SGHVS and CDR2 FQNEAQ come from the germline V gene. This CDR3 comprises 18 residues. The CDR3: CASSLGRLDRELQETQYF. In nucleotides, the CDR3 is TGTGCCAGCAGCTTAGGCCGTTTGGACAGGGAACTTCAAGAGACCCAGTACTTC.

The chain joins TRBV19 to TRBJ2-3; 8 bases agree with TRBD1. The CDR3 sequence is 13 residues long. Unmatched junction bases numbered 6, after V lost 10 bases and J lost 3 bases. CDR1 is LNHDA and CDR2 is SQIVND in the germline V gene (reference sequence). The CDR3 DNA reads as TGTGCCACCAGACAGGGGTATACAGATACGCAGTATTTT. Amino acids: CATRQGYTDTQYF.

The CDR3 is CASSYAGGNSFF. DNA for the CDR3: TGTGCCAGCAGCTATGCAGGGGGTAACAGTTTCTTC. J is TRBJ2-1 and V is TRBV7-2; the match to TRBD1 covers 7 bases. Germline V lookup: CDR1 SGHTA, CDR2 FQGNSA. Trimming cost V 4 bases and J 16 bases; bases outside gene matches: 10. This CDR3 comprises 12 residues.

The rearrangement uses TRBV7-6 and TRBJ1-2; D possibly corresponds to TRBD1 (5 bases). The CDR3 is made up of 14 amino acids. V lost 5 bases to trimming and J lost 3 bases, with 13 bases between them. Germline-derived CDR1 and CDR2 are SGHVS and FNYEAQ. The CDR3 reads CASSAGLRDYGYTF. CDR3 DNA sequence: TGTGCCAGCAGCGCGGGACTGAGAGACTATGGCTACACCTTC.

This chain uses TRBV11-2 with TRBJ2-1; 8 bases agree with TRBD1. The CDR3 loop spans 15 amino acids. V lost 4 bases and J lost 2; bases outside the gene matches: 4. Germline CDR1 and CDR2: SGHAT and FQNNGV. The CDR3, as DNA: TGTGCCAGCAGCTCCTACAGGGGGACCTACAATGAGCAGTTCTTC. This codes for CASSSYRGTYNEQFF.

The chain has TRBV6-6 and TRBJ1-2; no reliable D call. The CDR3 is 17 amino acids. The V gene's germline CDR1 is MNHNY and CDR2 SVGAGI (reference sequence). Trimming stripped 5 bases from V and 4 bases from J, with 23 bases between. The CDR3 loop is CASSPNRVGSTIYGYTF. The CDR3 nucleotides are TGTGCCAGCAGTCCAAACCGGGTAGGGAGTACGATCTATGGCTACACCTTC.

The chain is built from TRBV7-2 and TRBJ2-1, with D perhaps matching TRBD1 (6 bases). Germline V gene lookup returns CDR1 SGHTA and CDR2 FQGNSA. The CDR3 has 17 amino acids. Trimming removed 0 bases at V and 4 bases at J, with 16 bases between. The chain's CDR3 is CASSLAVGALAYNEQFF. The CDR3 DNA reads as TGTGCCAGCAGCTTAGCGGTGGGGGCCTTGGCTTACAATGAGCAGTTCTTC.

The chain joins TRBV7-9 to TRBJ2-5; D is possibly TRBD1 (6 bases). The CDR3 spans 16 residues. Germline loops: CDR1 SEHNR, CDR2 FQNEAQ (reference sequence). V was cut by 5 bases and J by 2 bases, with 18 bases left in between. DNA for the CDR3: TGTGCCAGCAGCCAATATCCGGACAGAGCTCAAGAGACCCAGTACTTC. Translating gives CASSQYPDRAQETQYF. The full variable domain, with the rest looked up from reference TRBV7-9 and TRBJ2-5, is DTGVSQNPRHKITKRGQNVTFRCDPISEHNRLYWYRQTLGQGPEFLTYFQNEAQLEKSRLLSDRFSAERPKGSFSTLEIQRTEQGDSAMYLCASSQYPDRAQETQYFGPGTRLLVL.

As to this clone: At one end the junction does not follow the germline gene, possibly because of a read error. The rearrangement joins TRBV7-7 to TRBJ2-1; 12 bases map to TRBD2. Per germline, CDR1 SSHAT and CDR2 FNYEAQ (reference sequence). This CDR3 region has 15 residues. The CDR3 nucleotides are TGTGCTAGCAGCCCCCGGACTAGCGGGATCGGTGAGCAGTTCTTC. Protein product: CASSPRTSGIGEQFF.